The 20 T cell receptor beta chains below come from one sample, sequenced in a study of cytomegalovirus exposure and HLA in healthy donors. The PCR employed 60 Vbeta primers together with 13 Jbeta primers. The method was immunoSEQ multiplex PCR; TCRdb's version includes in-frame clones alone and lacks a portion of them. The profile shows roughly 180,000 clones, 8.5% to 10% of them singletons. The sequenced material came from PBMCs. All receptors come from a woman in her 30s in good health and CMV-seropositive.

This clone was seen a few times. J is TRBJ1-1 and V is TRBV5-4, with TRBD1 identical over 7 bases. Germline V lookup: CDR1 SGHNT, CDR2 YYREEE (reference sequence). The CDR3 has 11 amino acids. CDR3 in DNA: TGTGCTTGGACAGGAGGCACTGAAGCTTTCTTT. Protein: CAWTGGTEAFF.

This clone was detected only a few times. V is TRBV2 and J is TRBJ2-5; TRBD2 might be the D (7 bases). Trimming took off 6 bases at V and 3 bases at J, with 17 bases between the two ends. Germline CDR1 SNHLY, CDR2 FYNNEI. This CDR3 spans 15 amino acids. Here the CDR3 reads CASSPLLGGEETQYF. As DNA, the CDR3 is TGTGCCAGCAGCCCCCTTTTAGGGGGGGAAGAGACCCAGTACTTC.

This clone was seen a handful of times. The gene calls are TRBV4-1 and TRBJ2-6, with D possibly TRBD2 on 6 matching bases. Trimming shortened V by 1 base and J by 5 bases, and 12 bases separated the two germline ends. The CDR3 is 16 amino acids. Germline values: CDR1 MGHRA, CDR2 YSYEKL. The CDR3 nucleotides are TGCGCCAGCAGCCAAGGGGGGGTCCCGAGGGCCAACGTCCTGACTTTC. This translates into CASSQGGVPRANVLTF.

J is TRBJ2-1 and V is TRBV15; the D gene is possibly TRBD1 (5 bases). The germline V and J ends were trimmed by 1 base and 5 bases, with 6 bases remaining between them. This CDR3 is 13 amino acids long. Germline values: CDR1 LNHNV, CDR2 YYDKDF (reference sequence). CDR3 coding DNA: TGTGCCACCAGCAGAGTACAGGACAATGAGCAGTTCTTC. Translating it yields CATSRVQDNEQFF.

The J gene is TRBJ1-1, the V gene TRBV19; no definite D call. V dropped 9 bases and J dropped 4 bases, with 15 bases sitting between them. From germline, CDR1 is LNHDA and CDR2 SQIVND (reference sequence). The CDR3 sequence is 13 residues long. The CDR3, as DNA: TGTGCCAGCCGCCTACTTGGCGGCACTGAAGCTTTCTTT. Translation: CASRLLGGTEAFF.

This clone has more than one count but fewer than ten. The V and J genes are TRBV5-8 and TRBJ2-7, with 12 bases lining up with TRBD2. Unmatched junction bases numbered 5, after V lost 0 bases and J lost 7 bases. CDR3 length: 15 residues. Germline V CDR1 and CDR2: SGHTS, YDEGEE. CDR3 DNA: TGTGCCAGCAGCTTGGGGACTAGCGGGGCTGGGGAGCAGTACTTC. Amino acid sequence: CASSLGTSGAGEQYF.

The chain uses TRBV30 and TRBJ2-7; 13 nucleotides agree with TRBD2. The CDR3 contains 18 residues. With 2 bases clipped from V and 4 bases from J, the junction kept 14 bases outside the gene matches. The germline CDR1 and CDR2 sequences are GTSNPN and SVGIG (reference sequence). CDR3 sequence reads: CAWSIGTSGTRFGYEQYF. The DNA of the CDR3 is TGTGCCTGGAGTATCGGGACTAGCGGGACCCGTTTTGGGTACGAGCAGTACTTC.

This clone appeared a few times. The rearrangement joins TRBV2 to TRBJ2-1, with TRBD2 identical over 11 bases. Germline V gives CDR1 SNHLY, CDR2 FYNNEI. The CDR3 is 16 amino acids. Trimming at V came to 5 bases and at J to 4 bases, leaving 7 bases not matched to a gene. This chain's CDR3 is CASSPRTSGFYNEQFF. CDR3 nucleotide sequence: TGTGCCAGCAGTCCAAGGACTAGCGGGTTTTACAATGAGCAGTTCTTC.

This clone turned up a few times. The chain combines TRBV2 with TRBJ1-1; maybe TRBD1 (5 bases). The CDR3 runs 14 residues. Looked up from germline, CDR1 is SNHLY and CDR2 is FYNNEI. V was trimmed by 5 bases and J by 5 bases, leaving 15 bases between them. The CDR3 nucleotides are TGTGCCAGCAGTACCTCGCACTCAGGGACTGAAGCTTTCTTT. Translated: CASSTSHSGTEAFF.

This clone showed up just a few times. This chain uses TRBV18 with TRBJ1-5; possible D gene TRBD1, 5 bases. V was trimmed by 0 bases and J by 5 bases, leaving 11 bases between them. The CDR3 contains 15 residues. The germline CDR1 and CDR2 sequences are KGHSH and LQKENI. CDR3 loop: CASSPPNRSDQPQHF. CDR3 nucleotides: TGTGCCAGCTCACCACCGAACAGGTCCGATCAGCCCCAGCATTTT.

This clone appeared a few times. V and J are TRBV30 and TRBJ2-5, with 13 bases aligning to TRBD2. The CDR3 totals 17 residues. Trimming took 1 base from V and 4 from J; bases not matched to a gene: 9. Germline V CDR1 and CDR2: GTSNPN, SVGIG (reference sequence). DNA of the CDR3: TGTGCCTGGAGTGGCCCAACTAGCGGGAGGGCCCGAGAGACCCAGTACTTC. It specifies CAWSGPTSGRARETQYF.

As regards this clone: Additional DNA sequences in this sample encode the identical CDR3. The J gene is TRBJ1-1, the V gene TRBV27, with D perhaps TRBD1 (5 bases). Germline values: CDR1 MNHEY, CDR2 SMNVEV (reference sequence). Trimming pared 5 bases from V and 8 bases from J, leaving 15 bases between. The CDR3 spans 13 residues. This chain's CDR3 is CASSPSPAGEAFF. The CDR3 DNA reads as TGTGCCAGCAGTCCCTCACCGGCAGGGGAAGCTTTCTTT.

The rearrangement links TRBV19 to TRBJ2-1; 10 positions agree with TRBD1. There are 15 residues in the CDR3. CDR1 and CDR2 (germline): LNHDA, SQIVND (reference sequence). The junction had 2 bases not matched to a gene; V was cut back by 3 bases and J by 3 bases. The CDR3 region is CASSMGQGIYNEQFF. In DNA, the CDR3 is TGTGCCAGTAGTATGGGACAGGGGATCTACAATGAGCAGTTCTTC.

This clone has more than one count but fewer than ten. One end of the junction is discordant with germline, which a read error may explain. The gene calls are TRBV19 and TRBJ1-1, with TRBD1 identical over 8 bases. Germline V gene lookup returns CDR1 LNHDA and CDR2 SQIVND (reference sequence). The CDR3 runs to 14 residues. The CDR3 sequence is CASSLDRGNTEAFF. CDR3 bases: TGTGCCAGTAGTCTAGACAGGGGAAACACTGAAGCTTTCTTT.

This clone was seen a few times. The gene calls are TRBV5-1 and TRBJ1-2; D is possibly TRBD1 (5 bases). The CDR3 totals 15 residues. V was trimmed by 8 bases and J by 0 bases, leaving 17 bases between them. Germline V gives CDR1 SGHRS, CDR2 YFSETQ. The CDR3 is CASHPGGPPNYGYTF. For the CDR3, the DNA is TGCGCCAGTCACCCGGGGGGACCCCCTAACTATGGCTACACCTTC.

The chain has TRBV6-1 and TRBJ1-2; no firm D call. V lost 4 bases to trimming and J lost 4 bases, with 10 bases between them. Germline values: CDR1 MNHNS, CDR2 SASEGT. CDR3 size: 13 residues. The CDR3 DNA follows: TGTGCCAGCAGTGGTGACACTTCCTATGGCTACACCTTC. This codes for CASSGDTSYGYTF.

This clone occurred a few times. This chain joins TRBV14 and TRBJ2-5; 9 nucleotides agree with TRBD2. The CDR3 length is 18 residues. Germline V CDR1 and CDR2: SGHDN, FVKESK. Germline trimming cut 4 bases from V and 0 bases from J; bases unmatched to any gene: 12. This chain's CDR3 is CASSPPWGSGSHQETQYF. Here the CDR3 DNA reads TGTGCCAGCAGCCCACCCTGGGGTAGCGGGAGTCACCAAGAGACCCAGTACTTC.

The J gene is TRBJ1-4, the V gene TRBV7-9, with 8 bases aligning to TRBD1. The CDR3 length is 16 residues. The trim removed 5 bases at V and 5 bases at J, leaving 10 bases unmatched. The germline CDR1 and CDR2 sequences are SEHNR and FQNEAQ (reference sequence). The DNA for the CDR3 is TGTGCCAGCAGCACCCTTAACAGGGGGTCCAATGAAAAACTGTTTTTT. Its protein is CASSTLNRGSNEKLFF.

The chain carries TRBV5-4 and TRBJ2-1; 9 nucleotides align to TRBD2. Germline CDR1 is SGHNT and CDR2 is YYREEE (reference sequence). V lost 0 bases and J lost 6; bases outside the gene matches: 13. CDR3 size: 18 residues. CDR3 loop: CASSLGAGAGGLGNEQFF. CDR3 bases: TGTGCCAGCAGCTTGGGAGCGGGTGCGGGAGGGCTAGGCAATGAGCAGTTCTTC.

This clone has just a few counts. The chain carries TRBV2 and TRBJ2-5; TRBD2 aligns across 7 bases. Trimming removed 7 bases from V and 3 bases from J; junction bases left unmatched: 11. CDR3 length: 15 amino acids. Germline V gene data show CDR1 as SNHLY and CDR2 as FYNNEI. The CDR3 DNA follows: TGTGCCAGCAATACCGGGACTACTATCGAAGAGACCCAGTACTTC. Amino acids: CASNTGTTIEETQYF.